The sequence of this TCR beta chain was determined in a study of blood T cell repertoires in COVID-19. In the original analysis: Estimation of nucleated cell counts relied on the amplification of reference gene primers. Clones were read by immunoSEQ multiplex PCR, and TCRdb kept only the in-frame ones, dropping some. Clone size and V and J calls were adopted from that table, with D and trimming inferred from the DNA. Here the sample spans about half a million clones, roughly 89% being singletons. Unmatched junction bases numbered 12, after V lost 3 bases and J lost 8 bases. Germline V gives CDR1 LGHNA, CDR2 YNFKEQ. This CDR3 region has 16 residues. Seattle patients were enrolled while actively infected and followed longitudinally.

This clonotype originated in a young man with COVID-19, enrolled during active disease. The sequenced material came from peripheral blood. The genes are TRBV4-2 and TRBJ2-1; 8 nucleotides align to TRBD2. The CDR3: CASSQGGTSLSDEQFF. The CDR3 nucleotides are TGTGCCAGCAGCCAGGGTGGGACTAGTTTGTCCGATGAGCAGTTCTTC.